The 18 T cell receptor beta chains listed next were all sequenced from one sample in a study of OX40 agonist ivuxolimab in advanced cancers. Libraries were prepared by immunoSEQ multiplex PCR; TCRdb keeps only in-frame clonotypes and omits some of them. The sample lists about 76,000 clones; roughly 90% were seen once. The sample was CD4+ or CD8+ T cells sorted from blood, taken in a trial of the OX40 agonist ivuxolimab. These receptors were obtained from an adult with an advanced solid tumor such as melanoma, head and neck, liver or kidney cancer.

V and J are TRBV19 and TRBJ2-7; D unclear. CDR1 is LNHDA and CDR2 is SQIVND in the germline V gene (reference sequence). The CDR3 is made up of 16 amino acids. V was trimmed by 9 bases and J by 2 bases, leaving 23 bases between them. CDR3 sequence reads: CASRRVSGSKTYEQYF. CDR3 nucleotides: TGTGCCAGCAGACGGGTATCCGGGTCTAAAACCTACGAGCAGTACTTC.

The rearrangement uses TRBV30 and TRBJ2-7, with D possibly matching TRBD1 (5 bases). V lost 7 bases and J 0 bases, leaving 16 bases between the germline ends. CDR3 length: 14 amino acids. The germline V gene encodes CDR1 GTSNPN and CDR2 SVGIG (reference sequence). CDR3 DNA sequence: TGTGCCTTGACCTGGGGCGGTAGCTCCTACGAGCAGTACTTC. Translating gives CALTWGGSSYEQYF. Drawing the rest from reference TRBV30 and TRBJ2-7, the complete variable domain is SQTIHQWPATLVQPVGSPLSLECTVEGTSNPNLYWYRQAAGRGLQLLFYSVGIGQISSEVPQNLSASRPQDRQFILSSKKLLLSDSGFYLCALTWGGSSYEQYFGPGTRLTVT.

The CDR3 protein is CATSRQLHSGRRNEQFF. CDR3 DNA sequence: TGTGCCACCAGCAGACAGTTACATAGCGGGAGGCGGAATGAGCAGTTCTTC. The chain has TRBV15 and TRBJ2-1; 10 bases are a match to TRBD2. Germline CDR1 and CDR2: LNHNV and YYDKDF (reference sequence). V was clipped by 2 bases and J by 7 bases; unmatched bases: 11. The CDR3 consists of 17 residues. The whole variable domain, remainder taken from reference TRBV15 and TRBJ2-1, is DAMVIQNPRYQVTQFGKPVTLSCSQTLNHNVMYWYQQKSSQAPKLLFHYYDKDFNNEADTPDNFQSRRPNTSFCFLDIRSPGLGDTAMYLCATSRQLHSGRRNEQFFGPGTRLTVL.

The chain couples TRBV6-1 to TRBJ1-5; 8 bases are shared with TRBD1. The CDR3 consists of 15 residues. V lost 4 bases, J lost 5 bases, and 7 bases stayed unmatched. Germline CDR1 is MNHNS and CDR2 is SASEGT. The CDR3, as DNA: TGTGCCAGCAGTGCGTCCGGACAGGGATATCAGCCCCAGCATTTT. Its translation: CASSASGQGYQPQHF.

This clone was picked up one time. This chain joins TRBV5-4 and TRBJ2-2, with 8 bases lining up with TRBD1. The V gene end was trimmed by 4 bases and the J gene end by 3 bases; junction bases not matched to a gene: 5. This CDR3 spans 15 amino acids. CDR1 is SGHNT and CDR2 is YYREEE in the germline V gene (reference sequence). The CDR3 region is CASSRKTGDTGELFF. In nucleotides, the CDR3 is TGTGCCAGCAGCCGGAAGACAGGGGACACCGGGGAGCTGTTTTTT.

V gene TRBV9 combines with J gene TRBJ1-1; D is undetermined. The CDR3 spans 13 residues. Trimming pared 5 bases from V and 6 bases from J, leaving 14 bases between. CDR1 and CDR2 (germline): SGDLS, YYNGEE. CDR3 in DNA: TGTGCCAGCAGGGGGTTTGATTACTCTGAAGCTTTCTTT. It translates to CASRGFDYSEAFF.

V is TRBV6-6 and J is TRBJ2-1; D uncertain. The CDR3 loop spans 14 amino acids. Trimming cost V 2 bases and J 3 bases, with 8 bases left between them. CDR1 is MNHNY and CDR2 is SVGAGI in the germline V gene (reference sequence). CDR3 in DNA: TGTGCCAGCAGTTACCAGTCTAGCTACAATGAGCAGTTCTTC. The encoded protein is CASSYQSSYNEQFF.

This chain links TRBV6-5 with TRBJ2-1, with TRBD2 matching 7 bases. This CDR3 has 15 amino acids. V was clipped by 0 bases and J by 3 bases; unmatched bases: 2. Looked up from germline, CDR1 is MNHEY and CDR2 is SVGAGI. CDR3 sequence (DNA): TGTGCCAGCAGTTACTCATCGGGAGGCTACAATGAGCAGTTCTTC. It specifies CASSYSSGGYNEQFF.

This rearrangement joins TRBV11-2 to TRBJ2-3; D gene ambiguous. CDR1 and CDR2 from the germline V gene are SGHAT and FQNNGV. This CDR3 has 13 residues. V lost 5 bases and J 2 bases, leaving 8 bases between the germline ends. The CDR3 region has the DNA TGTGCCAGCAGCCTTTTTCTCACAGATACGCAGTATTTT. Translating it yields CASSLFLTDTQYF.

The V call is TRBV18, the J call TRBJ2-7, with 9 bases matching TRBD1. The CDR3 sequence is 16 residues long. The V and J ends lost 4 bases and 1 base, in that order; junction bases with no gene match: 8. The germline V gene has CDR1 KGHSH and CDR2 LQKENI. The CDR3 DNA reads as TGTGCCAGCTCACTCTCTGGACAGGGGCGTTCCTACGAGCAGTACTTC. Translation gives CASSLSGQGRSYEQYF.

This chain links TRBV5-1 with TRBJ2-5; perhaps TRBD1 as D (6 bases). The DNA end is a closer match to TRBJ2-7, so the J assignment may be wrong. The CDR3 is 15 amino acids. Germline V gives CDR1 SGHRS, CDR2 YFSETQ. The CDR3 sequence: CASSWGTDSSYEQYF. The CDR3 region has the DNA TGCGCCAGCAGCTGGGGGACGGACAGCTCCTACGAGCAGTACTTC.

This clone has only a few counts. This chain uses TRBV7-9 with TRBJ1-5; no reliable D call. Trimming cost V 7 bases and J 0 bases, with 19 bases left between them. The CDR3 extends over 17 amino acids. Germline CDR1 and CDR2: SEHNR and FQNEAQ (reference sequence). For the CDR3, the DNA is TGTGCCAGCACGACGGGCGACTCTTTCGATAGCAATCAGCCCCAGCATTTT. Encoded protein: CASTTGDSFDSNQPQHF.

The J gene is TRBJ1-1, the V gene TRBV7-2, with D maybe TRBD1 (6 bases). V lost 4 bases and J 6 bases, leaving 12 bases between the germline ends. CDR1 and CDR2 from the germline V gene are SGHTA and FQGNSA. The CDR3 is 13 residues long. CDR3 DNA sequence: TGTGCCAGCAGCTCAACACGACAGGCTGAAGCTTTCTTT. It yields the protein CASSSTRQAEAFF.

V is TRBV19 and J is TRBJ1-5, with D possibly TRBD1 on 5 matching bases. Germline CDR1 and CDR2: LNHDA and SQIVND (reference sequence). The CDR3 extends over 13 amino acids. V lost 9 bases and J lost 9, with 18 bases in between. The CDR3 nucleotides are TGTGCCAGCCGGGGGGGGGTGTATCGGCCCCAGCATTTT. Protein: CASRGGVYRPQHF.

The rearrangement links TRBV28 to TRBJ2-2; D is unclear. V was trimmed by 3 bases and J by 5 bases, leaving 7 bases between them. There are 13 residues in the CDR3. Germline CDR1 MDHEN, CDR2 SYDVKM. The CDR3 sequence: CASSFGVTGELFF. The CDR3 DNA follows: TGTGCCAGCAGTTTTGGGGTAACCGGGGAGCTGTTTTTT.

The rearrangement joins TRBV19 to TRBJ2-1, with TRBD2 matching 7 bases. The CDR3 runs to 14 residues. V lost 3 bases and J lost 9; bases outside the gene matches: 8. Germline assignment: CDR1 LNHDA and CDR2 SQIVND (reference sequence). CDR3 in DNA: TGTGCCAGTAGTATCCAGCGGGATTTGGGTGAGCAGTTCTTC. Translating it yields CASSIQRDLGEQFF.

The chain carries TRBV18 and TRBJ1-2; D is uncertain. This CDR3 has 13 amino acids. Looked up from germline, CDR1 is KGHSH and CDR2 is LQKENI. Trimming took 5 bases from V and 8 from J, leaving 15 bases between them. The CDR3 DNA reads TGTGCCAGCTCAAAAGGGATCATTGGGGGCTACACCTTC. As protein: CASSKGIIGGYTF.

This CDR3 reads CASSLRRNEQFF. The DNA of the CDR3 is TGCGCCAGCAGCCTAAGACGTAATGAGCAGTTCTTC. The J gene is TRBJ2-1, the V gene TRBV5-1; D ambiguous. The V end was cut by 4 bases, the J end by 7 bases, with 9 bases between. CDR1 is SGHRS, CDR2 YFSETQ, per germline. CDR3 size: 12 residues.